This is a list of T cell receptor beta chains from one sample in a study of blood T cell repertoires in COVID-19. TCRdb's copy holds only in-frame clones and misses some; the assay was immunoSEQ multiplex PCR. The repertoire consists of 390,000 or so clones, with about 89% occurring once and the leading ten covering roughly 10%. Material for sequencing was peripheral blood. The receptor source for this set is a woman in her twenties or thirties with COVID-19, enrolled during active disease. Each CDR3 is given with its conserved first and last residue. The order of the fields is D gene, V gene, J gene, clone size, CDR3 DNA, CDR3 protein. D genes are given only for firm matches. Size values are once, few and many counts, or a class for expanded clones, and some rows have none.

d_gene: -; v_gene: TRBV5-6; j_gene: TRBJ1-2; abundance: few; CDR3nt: TGTGCCAGCAGCGCGGTTGCAGGGCCTTCTAACTATGGCTACACCTTC; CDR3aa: CASSAVAGPSNYGYTF
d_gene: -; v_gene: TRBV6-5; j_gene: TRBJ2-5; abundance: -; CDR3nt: TGTGCCAGCAGGCGAGGGGGAGGGCGGGAGACCCAGTACTTC; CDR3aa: CASRRGGGRETQYF
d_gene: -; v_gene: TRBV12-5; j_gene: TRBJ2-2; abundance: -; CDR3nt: TGTGCTAGTGGTTTGAACCCGGGTAGAAACACCGGGGAGCTGTTTTTT; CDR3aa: CASGLNPGRNTGELFF
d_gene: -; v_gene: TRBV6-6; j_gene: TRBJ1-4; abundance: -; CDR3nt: TGTGCCAGCAGGACCAGGGGAACCACTAATGAAAAACTGTTTTTT; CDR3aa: CASRTRGTTNEKLFF
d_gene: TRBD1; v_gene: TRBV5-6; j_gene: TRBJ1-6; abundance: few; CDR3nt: TGTGCCAGCAGCACGACAGGGGTCTCCTACTATAATTCACCCCTCCACTTT; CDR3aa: CASSTTGVSYYNSPLHF
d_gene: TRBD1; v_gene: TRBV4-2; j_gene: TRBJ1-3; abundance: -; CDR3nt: TGTGCCAGCAGTGGGACAGGGGCTGGAAACACCATATATTTT; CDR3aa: CASSGTGAGNTIYF
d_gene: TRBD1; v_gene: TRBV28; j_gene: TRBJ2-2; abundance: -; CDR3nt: TGTGCCAGCAGCTTGCTGGGACAGGGGGACACCGGGGAGCTGTTTTTT; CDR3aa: CASSLLGQGDTGELFF
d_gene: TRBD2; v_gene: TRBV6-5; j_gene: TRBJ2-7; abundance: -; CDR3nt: TGTGCCAGCAGTCCGCGGACTAGCGGCGAGCAGTACTTC; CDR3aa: CASSPRTSGEQYF
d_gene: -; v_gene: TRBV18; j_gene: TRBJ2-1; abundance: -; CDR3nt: TGTGCCAGCTCCCCACTTCTCCCTGAGCAGTTCTTC; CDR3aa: CASSPLLPEQFF
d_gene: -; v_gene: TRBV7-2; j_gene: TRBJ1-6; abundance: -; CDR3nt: TGTGCCAGCAGCTTAGGGGCAGGGGCAGGTTCACCCCTCCACTTT; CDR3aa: CASSLGAGAGSPLHF
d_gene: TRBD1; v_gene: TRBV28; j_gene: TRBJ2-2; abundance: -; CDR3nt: TGTGCCAGCAGTTTAGGGACAGGGCGAGCCGGGGAGCTGTTTTTT; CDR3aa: CASSLGTGRAGELFF
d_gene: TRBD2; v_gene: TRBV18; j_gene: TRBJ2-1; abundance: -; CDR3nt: TGTGCCAGCTCACCAACTAGCGGTGGATCCTACAATGAGCAGTTCTTC; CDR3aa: CASSPTSGGSYNEQFF
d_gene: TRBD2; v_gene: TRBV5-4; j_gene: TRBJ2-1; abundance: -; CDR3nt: TGTGCCAGCAGCTTGGGGGGCGGGAGCTTTGAGCAGTTCTTC; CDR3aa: CASSLGGGSFEQFF
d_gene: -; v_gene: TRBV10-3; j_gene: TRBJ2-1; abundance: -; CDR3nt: TGTGCCATCAGTGAGTCGACGGGGTTCGACTACAATGAGCAGTTCTTC; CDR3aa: CAISESTGFDYNEQFF
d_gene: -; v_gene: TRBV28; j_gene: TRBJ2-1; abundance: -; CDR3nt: TGTGCCAGCAGTCCCGGGACTGGATCCTACAATGAGCAGTTCTTC; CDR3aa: CASSPGTGSYNEQFF
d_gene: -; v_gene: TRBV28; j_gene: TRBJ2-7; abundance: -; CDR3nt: TGTGCCAGCAATACTGAGTTAGAGCAGCAGTACTTC; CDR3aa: CASNTELEQQYF
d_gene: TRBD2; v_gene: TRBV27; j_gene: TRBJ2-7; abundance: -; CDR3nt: TGTGCCAGCAGCCTCTTGGGGGGAGGGCTCGGCGAGCAGTACTTC; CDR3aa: CASSLLGGGLGEQYF
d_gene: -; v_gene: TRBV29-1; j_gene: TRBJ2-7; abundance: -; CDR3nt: TGCAGCGTTGAAAGCCTCAGGGCATACGAGCAGTACTTC; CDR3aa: CSVESLRAYEQYF
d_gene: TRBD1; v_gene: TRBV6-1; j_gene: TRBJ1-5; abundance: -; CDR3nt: TGTGCCAGCAGTGAGGCAGGGGGCTCGGGTCAGCCCCAGCATTTT; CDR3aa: CASSEAGGSGQPQHF
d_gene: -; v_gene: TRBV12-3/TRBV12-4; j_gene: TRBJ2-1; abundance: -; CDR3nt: TGTGCCAGCAGTTTTCTGAATGAGCAGTTCTTC; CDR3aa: CASSFLNEQFF
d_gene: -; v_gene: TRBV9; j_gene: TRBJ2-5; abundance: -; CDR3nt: TGTGCCAGCAGCGTAGGTTCGTCGGGGTGGGGAGAGACCCAGTACTTC; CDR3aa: CASSVGSSGWGETQYF
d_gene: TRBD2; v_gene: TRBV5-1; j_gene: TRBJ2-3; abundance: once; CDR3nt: TGCGCCAGCAGGACTAGCGGTAACACAGATACGCAGTATTTT; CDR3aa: CASRTSGNTDTQYF
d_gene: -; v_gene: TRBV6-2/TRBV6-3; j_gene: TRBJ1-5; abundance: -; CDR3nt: TGTGCCAGCAGTTACGGGGCCCTACTTGGGCAGCCCCAGCATTTT; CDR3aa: CASSYGALLGQPQHF
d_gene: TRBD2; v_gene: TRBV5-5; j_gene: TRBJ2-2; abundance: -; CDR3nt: TGTGCCAGCAGAGGAGGGGGACTAGCAGCCACCGGGGAGCTGTTTTTT; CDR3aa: CASRGGGLAATGELFF
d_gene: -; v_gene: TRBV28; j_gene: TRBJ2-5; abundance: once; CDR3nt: TGTGCCAGCATTGGGGGGGAGACCCAGTACTTC; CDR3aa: CASIGGETQYF
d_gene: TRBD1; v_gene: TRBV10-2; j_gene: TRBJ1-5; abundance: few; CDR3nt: TGCGCCAGCAGTGACCGGACAGGGGATCAGCCCCAGCATTTT; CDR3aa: CASSDRTGDQPQHF
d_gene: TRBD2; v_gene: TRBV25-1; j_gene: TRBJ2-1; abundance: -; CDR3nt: TGTGCCAGCAGTGAACTGAGCGGGAGAGGGAATGAGCAGTTCTTC; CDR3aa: CASSELSGRGNEQFF
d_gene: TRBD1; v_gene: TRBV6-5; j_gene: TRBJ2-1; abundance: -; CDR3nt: TGTGCCAGCAGTAGGGACAGGGCCTACAATGAGCAGTTCTTC; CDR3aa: CASSRDRAYNEQFF
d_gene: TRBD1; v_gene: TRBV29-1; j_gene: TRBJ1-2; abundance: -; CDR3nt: TGCAGCGTTGAGGACAGGGGGGGATATGGCTACACCTTC; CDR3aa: CSVEDRGGYGYTF
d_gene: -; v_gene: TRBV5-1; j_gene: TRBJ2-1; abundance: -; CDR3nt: TGCGCCAGCAGGACGGGGGTCGATGAGCAGTTCTTC; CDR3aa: CASRTGVDEQFF